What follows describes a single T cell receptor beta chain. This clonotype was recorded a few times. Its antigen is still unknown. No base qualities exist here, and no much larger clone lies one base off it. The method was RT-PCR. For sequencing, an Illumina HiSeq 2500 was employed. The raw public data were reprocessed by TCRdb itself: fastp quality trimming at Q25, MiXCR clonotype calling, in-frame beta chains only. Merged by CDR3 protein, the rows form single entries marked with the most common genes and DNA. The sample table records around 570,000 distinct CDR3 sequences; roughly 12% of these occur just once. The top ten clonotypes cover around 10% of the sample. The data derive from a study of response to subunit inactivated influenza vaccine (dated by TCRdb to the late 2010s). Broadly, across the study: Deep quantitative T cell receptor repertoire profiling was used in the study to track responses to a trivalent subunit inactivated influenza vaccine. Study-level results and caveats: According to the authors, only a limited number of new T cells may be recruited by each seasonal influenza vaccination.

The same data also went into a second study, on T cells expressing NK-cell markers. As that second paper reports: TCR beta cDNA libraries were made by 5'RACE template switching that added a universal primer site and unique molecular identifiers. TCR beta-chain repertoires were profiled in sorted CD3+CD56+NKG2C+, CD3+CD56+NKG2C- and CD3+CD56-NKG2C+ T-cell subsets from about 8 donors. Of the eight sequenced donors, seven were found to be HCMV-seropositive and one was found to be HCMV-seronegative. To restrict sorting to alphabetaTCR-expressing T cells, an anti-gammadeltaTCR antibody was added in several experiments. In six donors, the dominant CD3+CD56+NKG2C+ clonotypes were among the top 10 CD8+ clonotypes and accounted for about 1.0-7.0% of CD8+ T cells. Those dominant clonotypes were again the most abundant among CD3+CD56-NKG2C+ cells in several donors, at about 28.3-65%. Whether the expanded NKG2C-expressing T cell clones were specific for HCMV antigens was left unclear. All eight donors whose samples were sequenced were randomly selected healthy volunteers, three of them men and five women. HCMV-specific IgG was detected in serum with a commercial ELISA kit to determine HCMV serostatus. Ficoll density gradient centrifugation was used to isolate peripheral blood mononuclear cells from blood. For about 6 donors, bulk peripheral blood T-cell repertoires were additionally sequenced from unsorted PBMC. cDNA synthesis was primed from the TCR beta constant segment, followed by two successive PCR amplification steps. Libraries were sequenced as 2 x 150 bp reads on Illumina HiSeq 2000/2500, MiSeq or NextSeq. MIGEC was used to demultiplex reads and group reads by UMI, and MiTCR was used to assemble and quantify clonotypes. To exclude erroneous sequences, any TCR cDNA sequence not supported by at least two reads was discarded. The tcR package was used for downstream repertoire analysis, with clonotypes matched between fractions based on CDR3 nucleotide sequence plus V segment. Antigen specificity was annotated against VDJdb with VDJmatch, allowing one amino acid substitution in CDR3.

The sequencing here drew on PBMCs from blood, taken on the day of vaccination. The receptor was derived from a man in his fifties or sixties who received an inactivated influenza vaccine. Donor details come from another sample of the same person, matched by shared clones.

The base sequence is TGTGCCGGACTGAGGACTGACACCGGGGAGCTGTTTTTT. This codes for CAGLRTDTGELFF. This chain is built from TRBV6-2 or TRBV6-3 and TRBJ2-2; TRBD2 is perhaps the D gene, given 5 matching bases. The germline V gene gives CDR1 as MNHEY and CDR2 as SVGEGT. V loses 11 bases of germline sequence and J loses 3 bases, and the interval between the two ends is 13 bases. From the cysteine up to the phenylalanine, the CDR3 has a length of 13 residues. Only the CDR3 region is kept as DNA, spanning 39 bases read in frame from base 1.